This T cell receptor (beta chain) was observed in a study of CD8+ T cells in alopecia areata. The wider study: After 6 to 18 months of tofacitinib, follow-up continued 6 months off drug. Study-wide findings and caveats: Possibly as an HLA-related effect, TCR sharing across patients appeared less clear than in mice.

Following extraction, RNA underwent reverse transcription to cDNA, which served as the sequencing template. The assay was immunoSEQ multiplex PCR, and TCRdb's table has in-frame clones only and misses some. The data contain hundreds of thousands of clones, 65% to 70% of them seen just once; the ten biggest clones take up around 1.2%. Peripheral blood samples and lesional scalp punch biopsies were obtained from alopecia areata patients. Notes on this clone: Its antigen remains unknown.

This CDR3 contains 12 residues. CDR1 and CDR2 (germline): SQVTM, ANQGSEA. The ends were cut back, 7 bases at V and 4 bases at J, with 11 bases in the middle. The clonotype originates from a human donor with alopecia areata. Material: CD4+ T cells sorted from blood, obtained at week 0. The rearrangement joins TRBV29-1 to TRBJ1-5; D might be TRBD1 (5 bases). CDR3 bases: TGCAGCGGGGGGGACCCGAATCAGCCCCAGCATTTT. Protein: CSGGDPNQPQHF.